These 8 T cell receptor beta chains share one sample of origin, sequenced in a study of PD-1 blockade in classical Hodgkin lymphoma (dated by TCRdb to 2018 to 2021). Libraries came from the immunoSEQ multiplex PCR assay. Drawn from immuneACCESS, this table holds only the in-frame rearrangements with V and J called that TCRdb kept. Clones are partly lost; checked studies trace under half to an unresolved V gene and leave the rest unexplained. Counted in this sample were around 19,000 clones; 86% of them appeared once. The top ten constitute 10% to 15% of the sample. Explained via the paper, the time point label denotes: cycle 2 day 1 (C2D1) of nivolumab. Relapse after autologous stem cell transplantation had occurred in all trial patients, and cohorts A, B and C were distinguished by prior brentuximab vedotin exposure. The sample consisted of peripheral blood mononuclear cells (PBMCs), taken before the second cycle of nivolumab. The receptors derive from a human donor with classical Hodgkin lymphoma.

The chain recombines TRBV7-2 with TRBJ1-2; no definite D call. There are 13 residues in the CDR3. The V end was cut by 3 bases, the J end by 3 bases, with 8 bases between. Germline V gives CDR1 SGHTA, CDR2 FQGNSA. CDR3 DNA: TGTGCCAGCAGCTTCGGCAGATACTATGGCTACACCTTC. Translating it yields CASSFGRYYGYTF. Together with reference TRBV7-2 and TRBJ1-2, the CDR3 gives the full variable domain: GAGVSQSPSNKVTEKGKDVELRCDPISGHTALYWYRQSLGQGLEFLIYFQGNSAPDKSGLPSDRFSAERTGGSVSTLTIQRTQQEDSAVYLCASSFGRYYGYTFGSGTRLTVV.

The V gene is TRBV7-9, the J gene TRBJ2-3, with D maybe TRBD2 (5 bases). This CDR3 has 15 residues. The V end was cut by 5 bases, the J end by 2 bases, with 14 bases between. CDR1 is SEHNR, CDR2 FQNEAQ, per germline (reference sequence). CDR3 in DNA: TGTGCCAGCAGCCCCCCAGGAGGACTCACAGATACGCAGTATTTT. Its translation: CASSPPGGLTDTQYF.

With regard to this clone: The junction does not match germline at one end; this may be a read error. This rearrangement joins TRBV5-1 to TRBJ2-7; a weak D match, TRBD2 (6 bases). Germline-derived CDR1 and CDR2 are SGHRS and YFSETQ. CDR3 length: 15 amino acids. The CDR3 loop is CVSSLVVGPEGEQYF. For the CDR3, the DNA is TGCGTCAGCAGCTTGGTTGTGGGGCCGGAGGGCGAGCAGTACTTC. The full variable domain, in which reference TRBV5-1 and TRBJ2-7 provide the parts outside the CDR3, is KAGVTQTPRYLIKTRGQQVTLSCSPISGHRSVSWYQQTPGQGLQFLFEYFSETQRNKGNFPGRFSGRQFSNSRSEMNVSTLELGDSALYLCVSSLVVGPEGEQYFGPGTRLTVT.

The rearrangement links TRBV4-3 to TRBJ1-2, with 8 bases matching TRBD1. The CDR3 loop spans 17 amino acids. V shed 5 bases, J shed 2 bases, and the junction held 13 bases outside the gene matches. The germline V gene encodes CDR1 LGHNA and CDR2 YSLEER. The CDR3 sequence is CASSGRESQGVNYGYTF. The CDR3 DNA is TGCGCCAGCAGCGGAAGGGAATCACAGGGGGTGAACTATGGCTACACCTTC.

V is TRBV7-5 and J is TRBJ2-7; TRBD1, as called in the table, went unchecked against the DNA. TRBV7-5 counts as a pseudogene. This CDR3 contains 16 residues. CDR3 sequence reads: CARSLAWTGGTYEQYF. DNA of the CDR3: TGTGCCAGAAGCTTAGCGTGGACAGGGGGCACCTACGAGCAGTACTTC.

This clone has more than one count but fewer than ten. The chain is built from TRBV7-8 and TRBJ1-6, with D hard to call. From germline, CDR1 is SGHVS and CDR2 FQNEAQ. This CDR3 region has 12 residues. V lost 3 bases and J lost 6, with 3 bases in between. This CDR3 reads CASSFTNSPLHF. CDR3 sequence (DNA): TGTGCCAGCAGCTTCACTAATTCACCCCTCCACTTT.

This clone has only one observation. The junction departs from germline at one end; a sequencing error may be responsible. V gene TRBV29-1 combines with J gene TRBJ2-2; 10 nucleotides align to TRBD2. The CDR3 has 15 amino acids. CDR1 and CDR2 from the germline V gene are SQVTM and ANQGSEA. The CDR3 protein is CSVEASGRTHRGAVF. The CDR3 DNA reads TGCAGCGTTGAAGCTAGCGGGAGAACCCACCGGGGAGCTGTTTTT.

The chain recombines TRBV10-3 with TRBJ2-7; D call uncertain. This CDR3 is 15 amino acids long. V lost 0 bases, J lost 3 bases, and 12 bases lay in between. CDR1 and CDR2 from the germline V gene are ENHRY and SYGVKD. CDR3 DNA: TGTGCCATCAGTGAGTCTAGCCACCCCGTCTACGAGCAGTACTTC. Residues: CAISESSHPVYEQYF.